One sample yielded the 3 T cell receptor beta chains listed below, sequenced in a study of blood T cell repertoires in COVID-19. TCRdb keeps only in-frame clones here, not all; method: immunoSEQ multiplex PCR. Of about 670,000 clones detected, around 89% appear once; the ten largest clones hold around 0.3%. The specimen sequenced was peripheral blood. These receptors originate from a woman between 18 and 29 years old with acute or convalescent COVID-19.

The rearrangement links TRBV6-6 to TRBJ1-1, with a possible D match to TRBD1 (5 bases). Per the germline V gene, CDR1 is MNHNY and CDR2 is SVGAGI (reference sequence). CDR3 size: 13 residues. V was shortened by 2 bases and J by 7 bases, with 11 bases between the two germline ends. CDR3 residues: CASSYQGGNEAFF. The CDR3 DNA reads TGTGCCAGCAGTTACCAGGGTGGAAATGAAGCTTTCTTT.

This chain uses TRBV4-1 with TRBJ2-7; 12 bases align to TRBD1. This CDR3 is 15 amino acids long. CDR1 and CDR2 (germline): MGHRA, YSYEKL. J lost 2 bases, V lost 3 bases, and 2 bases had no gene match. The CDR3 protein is CASSQGTGGPYEQYF. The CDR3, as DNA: TGCGCCAGCAGCCAGGGGACAGGGGGCCCCTACGAGCAGTACTTC.

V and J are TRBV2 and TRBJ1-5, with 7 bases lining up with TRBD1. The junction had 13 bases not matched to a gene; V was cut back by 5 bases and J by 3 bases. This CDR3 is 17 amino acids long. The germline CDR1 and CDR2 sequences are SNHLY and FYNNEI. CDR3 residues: CASSHPGDSWANQPQHF. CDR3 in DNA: TGTGCCAGCAGTCACCCTGGGGACAGTTGGGCCAATCAGCCCCAGCATTTT.